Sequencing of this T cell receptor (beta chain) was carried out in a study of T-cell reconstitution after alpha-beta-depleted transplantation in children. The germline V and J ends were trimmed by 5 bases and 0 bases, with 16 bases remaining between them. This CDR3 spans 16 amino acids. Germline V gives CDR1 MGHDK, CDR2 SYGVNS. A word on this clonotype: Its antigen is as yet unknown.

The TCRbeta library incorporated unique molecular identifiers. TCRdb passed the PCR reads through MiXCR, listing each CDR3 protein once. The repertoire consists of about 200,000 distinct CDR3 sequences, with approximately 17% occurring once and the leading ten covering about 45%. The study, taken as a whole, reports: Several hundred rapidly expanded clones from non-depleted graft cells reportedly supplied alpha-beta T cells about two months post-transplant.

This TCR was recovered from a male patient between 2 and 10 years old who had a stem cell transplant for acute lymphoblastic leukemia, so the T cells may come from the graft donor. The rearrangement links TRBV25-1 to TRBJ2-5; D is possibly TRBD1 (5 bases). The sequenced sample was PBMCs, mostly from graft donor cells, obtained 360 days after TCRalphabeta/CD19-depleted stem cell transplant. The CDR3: CASSPPGALYQETQYF. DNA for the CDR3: TGTGCCAGCAGTCCACCTGGGGCCTTGTACCAAGAGACCCAGTACTTC. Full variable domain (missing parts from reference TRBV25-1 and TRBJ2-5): EADIYQTPRYLVIGTGKKITLECSQTMGHDKMYWYQQDPGMELHLIHYSYGVNSTEKGDLSSESTVSRIRTEHFPLTLESARPSHTSQYLCASSPPGALYQETQYFGPGTRLLVL.